Below are 23 T cell receptor beta chains sequenced from a single sample in a study of blood T cell repertoires in COVID-19. Produced via immunoSEQ multiplex PCR; TCRdb's table is partial and in-frame only. The sample yields about 210,000 clones, around 84% seen once. Source material: peripheral blood. Source of these receptors: a middle-aged man with active or convalescent COVID-19.

The chain uses TRBV29-1 and TRBJ2-1; 12 bases fit TRBD2. V shed 0 bases and J 7 bases; nucleotides not matched to a gene: 1. From germline, CDR1 is SQVTM and CDR2 ANQGSEA. This CDR3 comprises 14 residues. CDR3 nucleotides: TGCAGCGTTGAAGAAACTAGCGGGAGGAATGAGCAGTTCTTC. Protein sequence: CSVEETSGRNEQFF.

The V and J genes are TRBV28 and TRBJ1-5; the D is unclear. CDR1 is MDHEN and CDR2 is SYDVKM in the germline V gene. The CDR3 spans 16 residues. The germline V and J ends were trimmed by 7 bases and 11 bases, with 27 bases remaining between them. CDR3: CASIPGNHAGTWTQHF. CDR3 bases: TGTGCCAGCATCCCCGGTAACCACGCAGGAACGTGGACCCAGCATTTT.

The CDR3 spells CASSPGVETWNSPLHF. CDR3 coding DNA: TGTGCCAGCAGTCCCGGGGTCGAAACGTGGAATTCACCCCTCCACTTT. The chain combines TRBV27 with TRBJ1-6; D is uncertain. Trimming took off 5 bases at V and 7 bases at J, with 18 bases between the two ends. CDR3 length: 16 amino acids. Per germline, CDR1 MNHEY and CDR2 SMNVEV (reference sequence).

V gene TRBV7-2 combines with J gene TRBJ1-2, with D tentatively TRBD1 (6 bases). Deletions cut 2 bases from V and 6 bases from J, with 10 bases between. CDR1 and CDR2 (germline): SGHTA, FQGNSA. The CDR3 is 13 amino acids. CDR3 DNA sequence: TGTGCCAGCAGCTTATCCTACAGGGATGGCTACACCTTC. Protein: CASSLSYRDGYTF.

The genes are TRBV7-8 and TRBJ1-6, with a tentative D call TRBD1 (5 bases). Trimming pared 0 bases from V and 7 bases from J, leaving 10 bases between. The CDR3 is made up of 15 amino acids. CDR1 is SGHVS, CDR2 FQNEAQ, per germline. The chain's CDR3 is CASSLAPGLNSPLHF. CDR3 sequence (DNA): TGTGCCAGCAGCTTAGCCCCAGGGTTGAATTCACCCCTCCACTTT.

The J gene is TRBJ1-4, the V gene TRBV4-1; 8 bases are a match to TRBD1. Trimming at V came to 1 base and at J to 8 bases, leaving 6 bases not matched to a gene. This CDR3 has 15 amino acids. Germline V gene lookup returns CDR1 MGHRA and CDR2 YSYEKL. In DNA form, the CDR3 reads TGCGCCAGCAGCCAAGGCCAGGGGGCAGGGGAAAAACTGTTTTTT. It encodes CASSQGQGAGEKLFF.

The chain carries TRBV24-1 and TRBJ2-2; 14 bases line up with TRBD2. Per the germline V gene, CDR1 is KGHDR and CDR2 is SFDVKD. The CDR3 sequence is 17 residues long. V was pared by 3 bases and J by 5 bases, with 4 bases of the junction left unmatched. DNA for the CDR3: TGTGCCACCAGTGATGCGGGACTAGCGGGAGTTACCGGGGAGCTGTTTTTT. Its translation: CATSDAGLAGVTGELFF.

The V call is TRBV3-1 (or the pseudogene TRBV3-2), the J call TRBJ1-1; maybe TRBD1 (5 bases). The CDR3 consists of 15 residues. V was cut by 9 bases and J by 0 bases, with 17 bases left in between. Germline assignment: CDR1 LGHDT and CDR2 YNNKEL (reference sequence). DNA of the CDR3: TGTGCCAGTCCGCGAGGGCCGGGGGTGAACACTGAAGCTTTCTTT. This codes for CASPRGPGVNTEAFF.

The gene calls are TRBV2 and TRBJ1-6, with a tentative D call TRBD1 (5 bases). From germline, CDR1 is SNHLY and CDR2 FYNNEI. The CDR3 covers 15 residues. V was shortened by 4 bases and J by 10 bases, with 17 bases between the two germline ends. In DNA, the CDR3 is TGTGCCAGCAGTGGGCTTGTTGGCAGGGAATCACCCCTCCACTTT. Translated: CASSGLVGRESPLHF.

The chain is built from TRBV12-3 or TRBV12-4 and TRBJ2-1; TRBD1 matches at 7 bases. The trim removed 6 bases at V and 6 bases at J, leaving 5 bases unmatched. The CDR3 runs 13 residues. The CDR3 is CASRGQTANEQFF. DNA of the CDR3: TGTGCCAGCAGGGGACAGACCGCCAATGAGCAGTTCTTC.

The chain has TRBV2 and TRBJ1-6, with a tentative D call TRBD1 (6 bases). Germline loops: CDR1 SNHLY, CDR2 FYNNEI. CDR3 length: 16 residues. V lost 5 bases to trimming and J lost 0 bases, with 11 bases between them. The CDR3 loop reads CASSTQGGSYNSPLHF. The CDR3 region has the DNA TGTGCCAGCAGTACTCAAGGGGGCTCCTATAATTCACCCCTCCACTTT.

The CDR3 nucleotides read TGTGCCAGTAGGACTATGGGGTCGGGGGCAGATACGCAGTATTTT. Amino acid sequence: CASRTMGSGADTQYF. The chain recombines TRBV19 with TRBJ2-3; D may be TRBD2 (6 bases). The CDR3 extends over 15 amino acids. Germline V CDR1 and CDR2: LNHDA, SQIVND (reference sequence). V gave up 6 bases and J gave up 4 bases, with 17 bases separating them.

J is TRBJ1-1 and V is TRBV29-1; no firm D call. Germline V gene data show CDR1 as SQVTM and CDR2 as ANQGSEA. This CDR3 spans 15 amino acids. V was cut by 1 base and J by 1 base, with 13 bases left in between. This CDR3 is CSVEVLRRENTEAFF. The CDR3 DNA reads TGCAGCGTTGAAGTTTTACGGCGGGAGAACACTGAAGCTTTCTTT.

The chain's CDR3 is CASSLGQGTNTEAFF. Here the CDR3 DNA reads TGTGCCAGCAGCTTGGGACAGGGTACGAACACTGAAGCTTTCTTT. The chain carries TRBV5-4 and TRBJ1-1, with 7 positions matching TRBD1. The CDR3 loop spans 15 amino acids. J was trimmed by 1 base and V by 0 bases; bases with no gene match: 3. CDR1 and CDR2 (germline): SGHNT, YYREEE (reference sequence). Complete variable domain (other parts from reference TRBV5-4 and TRBJ1-1): ETGVTQSPTHLIKTRGQQVTLRCSSQSGHNTVSWYQQALGQGPQFIFQYYREEENGRGNFPPRFSGLQFPNYSSELNVNALELDDSALYLCASSLGQGTNTEAFFGQGTRLTVV.

CDR3 region: CASSGIQGYSSPLHF. The CDR3, as DNA: TGCGCCAGCAGCGGCATACAGGGGTACTCTTCACCCCTCCACTTT. This chain links TRBV5-1 with TRBJ1-6; 7 nucleotides match TRBD1. This CDR3 has 15 residues. Trimming cost V 4 bases and J 9 bases; bases outside gene matches: 10. Germline V CDR1 and CDR2: SGHRS, YFSETQ.

On this clone itself: A read error may produce the germline difference seen at one junction end. The chain recombines TRBV24-1 with TRBJ2-5, with 9 bases that match TRBD2. The CDR3 extends over 15 amino acids. The V gene's germline CDR1 is KGHDR and CDR2 SFDVKD. In DNA, the CDR3 is TGTGCCACCAGTAATTTAATAGCGGGAGCAGAGACCCAGTACTTC. Its protein product is CATSNLIAGAETQYF.

The chain joins TRBV5-4 to TRBJ1-1; D is unresolved. The CDR3 totals 13 residues. CDR1 and CDR2 from the germline V gene are SGHNT and YYREEE (reference sequence). Trimming removed 4 bases from V and 4 bases from J, with 11 bases in between. CDR3 protein: CASSTQAGTEAFF. CDR3 sequence (DNA): TGTGCCAGCAGCACTCAGGCCGGCACTGAAGCTTTCTTT.

The chain uses TRBV18 and TRBJ1-5; D might be TRBD1 (5 bases). This CDR3 is built from 15 residues. The V gene's germline CDR1 is KGHSH and CDR2 LQKENI. With 3 bases removed from V and 5 bases from J, the gap between germline ends came to 14 bases. The CDR3: CASSPIRGSDQPQHF. CDR3 sequence (DNA): TGTGCCAGCTCACCTATAAGGGGATCAGATCAGCCCCAGCATTTT.

The chain has TRBV18 and TRBJ2-3; TRBD2 agrees at 7 bases. Unmatched junction bases numbered 10, after V lost 6 bases and J lost 4 bases. CDR1 and CDR2 (germline): KGHSH, LQKENI. This CDR3 has 15 residues. The CDR3: CASSPSAGRADTQYF. The CDR3 DNA is TGTGCCAGCTCCCCGTCGGCAGGGAGGGCAGATACGCAGTATTTT.

The chain carries TRBV5-1 and TRBJ1-2; TRBD1 matches 7 bases. The CDR3 spans 13 residues. CDR1 and CDR2 from the germline V gene are SGHRS and YFSETQ. Germline trimming cut 4 bases from V and 3 bases from J; bases unmatched to any gene: 3. CDR3 region: CASSPDRDYGYTF. CDR3 DNA: TGCGCCAGCAGCCCCGACAGGGACTATGGCTACACCTTC. The full variable domain, completed using reference TRBV5-1 and TRBJ1-2, is KAGVTQTPRYLIKTRGQQVTLSCSPISGHRSVSWYQQTPGQGLQFLFEYFSETQRNKGNFPGRFSGRQFSNSRSEMNVSTLELGDSALYLCASSPDRDYGYTFGSGTRLTVV.

The J gene is TRBJ1-2, the V gene TRBV5-6; 7 bases are a match to TRBD1. The CDR3 has 15 amino acids. CDR1 is SGHDT and CDR2 is YYEEEE in the germline V gene. V lost 3 bases and J lost 3; bases outside the gene matches: 8. The CDR3 protein is CASSSQGDFDYGYTF. The DNA for the CDR3 is TGTGCCAGCAGCTCTCAGGGGGATTTCGACTATGGCTACACCTTC. The full variable domain, completed using reference TRBV5-6 and TRBJ1-2, is DAGVTQSPTHLIKTRGQQVTLRCSPKSGHDTVSWYQQALGQGPQFIFQYYEEEERQRGNFPDRFSGHQFPNYSSELNVNALLLGDSALYLCASSSQGDFDYGYTFGSGTRLTVV.

The chain carries TRBV5-1 and TRBJ2-1; 7 nucleotides agree with TRBD1. J gave up 8 bases and V 4 bases, and 12 bases lay outside the gene matches. The V gene's germline CDR1 is SGHRS and CDR2 YFSETQ. CDR3 size: 15 residues. The CDR3 sequence is CASSPGQVIIDEQFF. CDR3 DNA: TGCGCCAGCAGCCCCGGACAGGTGATAATCGATGAGCAGTTCTTC.

This clone was counted a single time. The genes are TRBV4-1 and TRBJ2-5; 12 bases line up with TRBD2. The germline V gene has CDR1 MGHRA and CDR2 YSYEKL. The CDR3 extends over 16 amino acids. V was clipped by 0 bases and J by 3 bases; unmatched bases: 2. CDR3 nucleotides: TGCGCCAGCAGCCAAGAGCCTAGCGGGGGGGAAGAGACCCAGTACTTC. This sequence encodes CASSQEPSGGEETQYF.